A single sample is the source of the 6 T cell receptor beta chains below, sequenced in a study of CD8 T cells in ankylosing spondylitis. A single record per CDR3 protein comes from TCRdb applying MiXCR to the 5' RACE reads. Of around 210,000 distinct CDR3 sequences listed, roughly 8% are singletons. Sequencing was done on a sample of blood, either unsorted or a sorted T cell fraction (not recorded which). Receptor source: a female donor with ankylosing spondylitis or in good health (not recorded which).

This clonotype was seen ten or more times. The rearrangement links TRBV20-1 to TRBJ2-2, with no clear D. This CDR3 is built from 15 residues. V dropped 1 base and J dropped 5 bases, with 14 bases sitting between them. Germline V gene lookup returns CDR1 DFQATT and CDR2 SNEGSKA (reference sequence). CDR3 in amino acids: CSARVGSTTTGELFF. The CDR3 nucleotides read TGCAGTGCTAGAGTGGGTAGCACAACGACCGGGGAGCTGTTTTTT.

This clonotype has ten or more counts. V is TRBV19 and J is TRBJ2-3, with D perhaps being TRBD1 or TRBD2 (5 bases each). Germline V gives CDR1 LNHDA, CDR2 SQIVND (reference sequence). V was pared by 9 bases and J by 2 bases, with 18 bases between. The CDR3 has 15 amino acids. CDR3 nucleotide sequence: TGTGCCAGCCGACTTAGCGACAGTTCCACAGATACGCAGTATTTT. Amino acid sequence: CASRLSDSSTDTQYF.

This clonotype showed up just a few times. The chain has TRBV10-3 and TRBJ2-1; D gene uncertain. With 0 bases removed from V and 0 bases from J, the gap between germline ends came to 9 bases. The CDR3 length is 16 residues. Germline loops: CDR1 ENHRY, CDR2 SYGVKD. The CDR3 loop reads CAISESDGSSYNEQFF. CDR3 DNA sequence: TGTGCCATCAGTGAGTCTGACGGAAGCTCCTACAATGAGCAGTTCTTC.

This clonotype was recorded many times. This sequence joins TRBV7-2 and TRBJ2-3; no clear D gene. Germline V gene sequence: CDR1 SGHTA, CDR2 FQGNSA. The V end lost 5 bases, the J end lost 6 bases, and 6 bases lay between the germline ends. CDR3 length: 11 amino acids. The CDR3 nucleotides are TGTGCCAGCAGCCCCCGGGATACGCAGTATTTT. Translating gives CASSPRDTQYF.

In its sample, this clonotype was seen many times. V usage is TRBV24-1 and J usage is TRBJ2-7; TRBD1 matches at 7 bases. Looked up from germline, CDR1 is KGHDR and CDR2 is SFDVKD. V lost 4 bases and J lost 2; bases outside the gene matches: 13. The CDR3 is 17 amino acids. CDR3 nucleotide sequence: TGTGCCACCAGTGAAAAGAACAGGGGCGCATCCCCCTACGAGCAGTACTTC. It translates to CATSEKNRGASPYEQYF.

This clonotype appeared many times. The chain has TRBV20-1 and TRBJ1-2; D remains unclear. The V end lost 6 bases, the J end lost 4 bases, and 15 bases lay between the germline ends. The CDR3 is 13 amino acids. From germline, CDR1 is DFQATT and CDR2 SNEGSKA (reference sequence). The CDR3 is CSAGQAHIYGYTF. The CDR3 DNA sequence: TGCAGTGCAGGGCAGGCCCACATCTATGGCTACACCTTC.